This TCR beta chain was documented in a study of OX40 agonist ivuxolimab in advanced cancers. Study-level points and caveats: CD4+ T cells averaged fewer expanded clones than CD8+ T cells.

Method: immunoSEQ multiplex PCR; TCRdb's copy keeps in-frame clones and lacks some. Here the sample spans roughly 100,000 clones, around 87% being singletons. On this clone: Its target is unknown.

CDR1 is SGHVS and CDR2 is FQNEAQ in the germline V gene. The length of the CDR3 is 17 residues. V trimming: 0 bases; J trimming: 6 bases; junction bases outside the gene matches: 11. Sequenced material: CD4+ or CD8+ T cells sorted from blood, taken in a trial of the OX40 agonist ivuxolimab. The TCR was taken from an adult with an advanced solid tumor such as melanoma, head and neck, liver or kidney cancer. The chain recombines TRBV7-8 with TRBJ1-5; 7 bases align to TRBD1. CDR3 DNA: TGTGCCAGCAGCTTAGCGACAGGGAGAAGGTTTGGTCAGCCCCAGCATTTT. It specifies CASSLATGRRFGQPQHF. Full variable domain (rest looked up from reference TRBV7-8 and TRBJ1-5): GAGVSQSPRYKVAKRGQDVALRCDPISGHVSLFWYQQALGQGPEFLTYFQNEAQLDKSGLPSDRFFAERPEGSVSTLKIQRTQQEDSAVYLCASSLATGRRFGQPQHFGDGTRLSIL.